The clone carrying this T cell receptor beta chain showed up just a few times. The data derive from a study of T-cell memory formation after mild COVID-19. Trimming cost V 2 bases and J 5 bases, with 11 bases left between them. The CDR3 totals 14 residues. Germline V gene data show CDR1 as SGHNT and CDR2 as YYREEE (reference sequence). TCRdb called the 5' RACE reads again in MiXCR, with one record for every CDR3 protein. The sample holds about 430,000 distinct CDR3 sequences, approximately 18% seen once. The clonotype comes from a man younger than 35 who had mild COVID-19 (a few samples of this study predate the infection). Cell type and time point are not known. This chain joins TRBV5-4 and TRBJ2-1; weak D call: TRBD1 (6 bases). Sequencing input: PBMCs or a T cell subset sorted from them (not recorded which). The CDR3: CASSFPYRDNEQFF. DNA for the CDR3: TGTGCCAGCAGCTTCCCGTACAGGGACAATGAGCAGTTCTTC.